This T cell receptor (beta chain) was obtained from a study of early T cells in non-severe SARS-CoV-2 infection. Study findings and constraints: A preference for anti-spike CD8 responses marked VDJdb matching, which missed private and CD4 specificities.

TCRdb re-called the 5' RACE reads with MiXCR, one entry per CDR3 protein. This sample has under 65,000 distinct CDR3 sequences; under 15% occur once, and the top ten carry roughly 1.4%. This CDR3 has 14 amino acids. V shed 5 bases and J shed 2 bases, with 11 bases lying between them. CDR1 is SEHNR and CDR2 is FQNEAQ in the germline V gene (reference sequence). This clonotype has just a few counts. Its cognate antigen is unknown. Sequencing was performed on whole blood. The sequence was collected from an adult who was a healthcare worker with PCR-confirmed SARS-CoV-2 infection or an uninfected control (not recorded which). The V and J genes are TRBV7-9 and TRBJ2-3; D ambiguous. As DNA, the CDR3 is TGTGCCAGCAGCCCCCCTCATATCACAGATACGCAGTATTTT. It is translated as CASSPPHITDTQYF.